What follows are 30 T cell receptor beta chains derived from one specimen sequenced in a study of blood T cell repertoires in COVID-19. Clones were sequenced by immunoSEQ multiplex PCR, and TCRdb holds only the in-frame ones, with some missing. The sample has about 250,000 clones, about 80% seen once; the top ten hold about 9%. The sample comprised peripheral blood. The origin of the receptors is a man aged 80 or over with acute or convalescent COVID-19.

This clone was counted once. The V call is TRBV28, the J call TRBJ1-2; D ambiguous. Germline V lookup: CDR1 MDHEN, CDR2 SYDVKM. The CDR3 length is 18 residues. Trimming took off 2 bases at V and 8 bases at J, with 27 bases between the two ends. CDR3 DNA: TGTGCCAGCAGTTTAAGTTCTCGAGATGGAGGGAGGAGTTCGGGCTACACCTTC. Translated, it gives CASSLSSRDGGRSSGYTF.

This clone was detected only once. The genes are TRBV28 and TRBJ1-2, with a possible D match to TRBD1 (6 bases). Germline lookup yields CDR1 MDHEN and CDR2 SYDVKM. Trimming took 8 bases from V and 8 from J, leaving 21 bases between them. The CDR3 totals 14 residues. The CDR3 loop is CASRNVQGYLGYTF. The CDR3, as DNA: TGTGCCAGCCGGAACGTACAGGGCTACTTAGGCTACACCTTC.

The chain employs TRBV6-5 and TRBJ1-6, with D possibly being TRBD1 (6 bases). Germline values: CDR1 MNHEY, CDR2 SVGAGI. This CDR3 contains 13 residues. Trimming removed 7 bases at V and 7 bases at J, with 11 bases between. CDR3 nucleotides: TGTGCCAGCATAGGACAGATCAATTCACCCCTCCACTTT. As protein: CASIGQINSPLHF.

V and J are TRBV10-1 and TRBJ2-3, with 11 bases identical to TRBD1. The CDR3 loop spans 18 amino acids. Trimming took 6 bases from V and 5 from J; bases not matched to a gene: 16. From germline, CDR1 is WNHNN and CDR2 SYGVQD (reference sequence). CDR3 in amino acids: CASRGDRGIGYSRDTQYF. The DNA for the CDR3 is TGCGCCAGCAGGGGGGACAGGGGGATCGGTTATTCAAGAGATACGCAGTATTTT.

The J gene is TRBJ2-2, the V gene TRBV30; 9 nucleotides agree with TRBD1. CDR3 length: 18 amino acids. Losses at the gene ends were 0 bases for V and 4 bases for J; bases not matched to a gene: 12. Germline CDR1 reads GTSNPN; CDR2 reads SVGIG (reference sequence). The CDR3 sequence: CAWSVPTPGQGPTGELFF. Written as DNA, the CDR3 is TGTGCCTGGAGTGTTCCTACTCCGGGACAGGGCCCCACCGGGGAGCTGTTTTTT.

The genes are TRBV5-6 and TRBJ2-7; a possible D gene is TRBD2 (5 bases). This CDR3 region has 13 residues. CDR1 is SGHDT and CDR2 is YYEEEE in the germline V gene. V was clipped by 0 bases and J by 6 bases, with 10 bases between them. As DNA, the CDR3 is TGTGCCAGCAGCTTGGACAGCGCGGGCGAGCAGTACTTC. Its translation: CASSLDSAGEQYF.

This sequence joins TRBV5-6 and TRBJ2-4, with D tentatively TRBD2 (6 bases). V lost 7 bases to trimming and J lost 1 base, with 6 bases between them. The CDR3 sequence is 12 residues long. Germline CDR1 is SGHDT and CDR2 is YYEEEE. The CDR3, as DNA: TGTGCCAGCCGGGGGGCCAAAAACATTCAGTACTTC. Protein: CASRGAKNIQYF.

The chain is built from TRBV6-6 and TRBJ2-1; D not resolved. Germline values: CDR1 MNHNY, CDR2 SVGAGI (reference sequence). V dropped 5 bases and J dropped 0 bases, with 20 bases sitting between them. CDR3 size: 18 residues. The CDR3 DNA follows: TGTGCCAGCAGTCCAAGACTGAACCTCCTTAGCTCCTACAATGAGCAGTTCTTC. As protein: CASSPRLNLLSSYNEQFF.

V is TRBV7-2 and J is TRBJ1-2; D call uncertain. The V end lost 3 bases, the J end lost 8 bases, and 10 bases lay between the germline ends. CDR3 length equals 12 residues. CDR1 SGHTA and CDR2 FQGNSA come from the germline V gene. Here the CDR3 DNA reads TGTGCCAGCAGCTTTTCGCGGGAGGGCTACACCTTC. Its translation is CASSFSREGYTF.

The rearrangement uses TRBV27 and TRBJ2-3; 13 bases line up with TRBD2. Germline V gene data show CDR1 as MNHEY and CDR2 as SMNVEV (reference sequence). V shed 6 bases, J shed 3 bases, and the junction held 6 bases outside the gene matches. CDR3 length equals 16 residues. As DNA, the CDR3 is TGTGCCAGCAGGGGACTAGCGGGGATTCGAACAGATACGCAGTATTTT. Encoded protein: CASRGLAGIRTDTQYF.

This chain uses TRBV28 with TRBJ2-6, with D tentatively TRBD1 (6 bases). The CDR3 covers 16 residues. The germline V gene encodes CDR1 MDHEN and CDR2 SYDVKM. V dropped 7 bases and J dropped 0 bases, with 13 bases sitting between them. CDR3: CASTRGGSSGANVLTF. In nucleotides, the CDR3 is TGTGCCAGCACCCGAGGGGGAAGCTCTGGGGCCAACGTCCTGACTTTC.

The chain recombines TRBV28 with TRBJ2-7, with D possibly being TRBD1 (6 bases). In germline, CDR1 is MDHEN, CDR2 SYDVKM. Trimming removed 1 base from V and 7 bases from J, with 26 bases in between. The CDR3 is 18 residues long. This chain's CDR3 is CASSLSPGLGTLEKEQYF. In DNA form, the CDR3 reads TGTGCCAGCAGTTTATCCCCCGGGCTCGGGACACTGGAGAAGGAGCAGTACTTC. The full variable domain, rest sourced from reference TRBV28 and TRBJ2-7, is DVKVTQSSRYLVKRTGEKVFLECVQDMDHENMFWYRQDPGLGLRLIYFSYDVKMKEKGDIPEGYSVSREKKERFSLILESASTNQTSMYLCASSLSPGLGTLEKEQYFGPGTRLTVT.

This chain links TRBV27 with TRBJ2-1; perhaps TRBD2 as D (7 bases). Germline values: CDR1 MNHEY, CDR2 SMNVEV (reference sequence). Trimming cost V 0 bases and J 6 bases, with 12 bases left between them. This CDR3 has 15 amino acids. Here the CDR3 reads CASSLSTRGLNEQFF. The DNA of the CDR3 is TGTGCCAGCAGTTTATCTACGCGGGGGCTCAATGAGCAGTTCTTC.

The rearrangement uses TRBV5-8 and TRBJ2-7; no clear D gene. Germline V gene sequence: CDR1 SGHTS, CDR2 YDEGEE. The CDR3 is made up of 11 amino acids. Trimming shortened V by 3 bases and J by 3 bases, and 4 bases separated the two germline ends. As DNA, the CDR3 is TGTGCCAGCAGCTCCCTCTACGAGCAGTACTTC. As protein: CASSSLYEQYF.

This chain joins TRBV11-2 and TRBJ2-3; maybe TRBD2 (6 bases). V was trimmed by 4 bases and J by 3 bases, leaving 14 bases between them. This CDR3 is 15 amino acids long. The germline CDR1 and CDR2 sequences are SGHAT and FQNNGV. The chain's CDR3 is CASSWRGRETDTQYF. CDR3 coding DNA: TGTGCCAGCAGCTGGAGGGGCAGGGAGACAGATACGCAGTATTTT.

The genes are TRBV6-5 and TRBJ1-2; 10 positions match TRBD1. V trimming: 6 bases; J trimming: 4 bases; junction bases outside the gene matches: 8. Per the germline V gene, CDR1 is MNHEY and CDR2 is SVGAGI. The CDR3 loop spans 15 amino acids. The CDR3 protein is CASSRDRGGVYGYTF. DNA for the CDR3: TGTGCCAGCAGCCGGGACAGGGGCGGGGTCTATGGCTACACCTTC.

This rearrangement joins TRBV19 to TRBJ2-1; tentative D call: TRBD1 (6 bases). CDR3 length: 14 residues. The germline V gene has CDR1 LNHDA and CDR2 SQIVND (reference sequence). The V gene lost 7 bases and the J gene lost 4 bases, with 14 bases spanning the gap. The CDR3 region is CASKTGNGYNEQFF. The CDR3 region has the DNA TGTGCCAGTAAAACAGGGAACGGGTACAATGAGCAGTTCTTC.

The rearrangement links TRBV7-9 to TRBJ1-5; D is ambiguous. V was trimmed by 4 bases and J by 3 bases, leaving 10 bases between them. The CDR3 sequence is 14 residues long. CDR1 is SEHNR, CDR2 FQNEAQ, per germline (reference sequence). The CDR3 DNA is TGTGCCAGCAGCTCCGCGGGAAACAATCAGCCCCAGCATTTT. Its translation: CASSSAGNNQPQHF.

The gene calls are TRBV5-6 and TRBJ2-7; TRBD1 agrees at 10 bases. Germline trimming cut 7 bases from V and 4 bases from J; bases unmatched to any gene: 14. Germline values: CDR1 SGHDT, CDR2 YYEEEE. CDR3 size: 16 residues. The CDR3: CASSPVGDRGGYEQYF. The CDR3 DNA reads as TGTGCCAGCTCTCCAGTCGGGGACAGGGGAGGTTACGAGCAGTACTTC.

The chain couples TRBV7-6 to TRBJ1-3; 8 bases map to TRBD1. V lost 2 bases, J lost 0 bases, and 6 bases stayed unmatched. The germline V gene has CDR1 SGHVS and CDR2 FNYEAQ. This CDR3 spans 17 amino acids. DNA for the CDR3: TGTGCCAGCAGCTTAAGGCAGGGGGCTAACTCTGGAAACACCATATATTTT. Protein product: CASSLRQGANSGNTIYF. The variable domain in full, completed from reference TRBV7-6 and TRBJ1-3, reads GAGVSQSPRYKVTKRGQDVALRCDPISGHVSLYWYRQALGQGPEFLTYFNYEAQQDKSGLPNDRFSAERPEGSISTLTIQRTEQRDSAMYRCASSLRQGANSGNTIYFGEGSWLTVV.

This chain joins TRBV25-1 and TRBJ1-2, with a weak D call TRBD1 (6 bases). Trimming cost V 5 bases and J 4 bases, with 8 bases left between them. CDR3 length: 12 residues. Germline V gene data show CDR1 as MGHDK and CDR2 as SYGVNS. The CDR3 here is CASSPDSYGYTF. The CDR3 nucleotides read TGTGCCAGCAGTCCGGACAGCTATGGCTACACCTTC.

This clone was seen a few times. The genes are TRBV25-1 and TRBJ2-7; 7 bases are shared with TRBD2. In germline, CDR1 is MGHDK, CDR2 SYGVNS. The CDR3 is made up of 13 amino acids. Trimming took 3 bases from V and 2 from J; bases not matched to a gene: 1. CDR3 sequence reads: CASSEAGAYEQYF. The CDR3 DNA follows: TGTGCCAGCAGTGAGGCGGGGGCCTACGAGCAGTACTTC.

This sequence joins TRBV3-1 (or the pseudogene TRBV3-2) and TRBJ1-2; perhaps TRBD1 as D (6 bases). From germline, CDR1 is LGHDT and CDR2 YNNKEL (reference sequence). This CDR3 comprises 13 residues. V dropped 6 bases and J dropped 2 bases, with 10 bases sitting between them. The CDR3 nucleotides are TGTGCCAGCAGACCTGACAGGAACTATGGCTACACCTTC. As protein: CASRPDRNYGYTF.

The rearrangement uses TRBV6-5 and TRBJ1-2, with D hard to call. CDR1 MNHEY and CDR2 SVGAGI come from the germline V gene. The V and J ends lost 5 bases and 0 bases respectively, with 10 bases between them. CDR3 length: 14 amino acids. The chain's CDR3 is CASSRTGTNYGYTF. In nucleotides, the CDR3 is TGTGCCAGCAGTCGGACGGGGACTAACTATGGCTACACCTTC.

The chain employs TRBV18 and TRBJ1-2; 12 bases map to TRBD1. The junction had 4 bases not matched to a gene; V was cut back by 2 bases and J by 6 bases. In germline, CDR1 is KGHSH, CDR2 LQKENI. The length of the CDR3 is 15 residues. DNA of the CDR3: TGTGCCAGCTCACCAGGGACAGGGGGCGCAGATGGCTACACCTTC. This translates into CASSPGTGGADGYTF.

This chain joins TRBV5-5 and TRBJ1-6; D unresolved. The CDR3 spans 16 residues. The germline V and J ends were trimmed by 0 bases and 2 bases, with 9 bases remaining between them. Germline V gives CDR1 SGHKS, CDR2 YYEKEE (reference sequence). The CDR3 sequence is CASSLGEGTYNSPLHF. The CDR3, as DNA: TGTGCCAGCAGCTTGGGGGAGGGAACCTATAATTCACCCCTCCACTTT.

The CDR3, as DNA: TGTGCCAGCAGCTCCTCCAGACAGCCGAACACCGGGGAGCTGTTTTTT. Its protein is CASSSSRQPNTGELFF. The V gene is TRBV5-4, the J gene TRBJ2-2; D may be TRBD1 (5 bases). The CDR3 is 16 amino acids. CDR1 is SGHNT and CDR2 is YYREEE in the germline V gene (reference sequence). Deletions cut 3 bases from V and 0 bases from J, with 12 bases between.

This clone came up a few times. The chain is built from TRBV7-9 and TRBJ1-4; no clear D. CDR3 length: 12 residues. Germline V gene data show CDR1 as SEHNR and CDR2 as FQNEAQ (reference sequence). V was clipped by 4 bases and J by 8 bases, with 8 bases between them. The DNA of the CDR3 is TGTGCCAGCAGCTCGCACGGGGAAAAACTGTTTTTT. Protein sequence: CASSSHGEKLFF.

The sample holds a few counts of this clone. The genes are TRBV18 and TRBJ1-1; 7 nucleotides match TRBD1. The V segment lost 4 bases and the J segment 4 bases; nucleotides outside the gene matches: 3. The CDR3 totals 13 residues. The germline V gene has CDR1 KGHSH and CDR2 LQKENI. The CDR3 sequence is CASSQGAGTEAFF. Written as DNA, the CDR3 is TGTGCCAGCTCACAGGGGGCGGGCACTGAAGCTTTCTTT.

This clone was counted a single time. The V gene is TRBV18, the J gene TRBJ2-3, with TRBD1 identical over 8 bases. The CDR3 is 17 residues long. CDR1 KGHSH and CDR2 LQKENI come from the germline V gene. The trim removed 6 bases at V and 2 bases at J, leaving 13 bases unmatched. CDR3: CASSRQTGASLTDTQYF. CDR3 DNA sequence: TGTGCCAGCTCTCGACAGACAGGGGCTTCCCTCACAGATACGCAGTATTTT.